A selection of T cell receptor beta chains follows, all from one sample in a study of PD-L1 blockade in urothelial cancer. Sequenced by immunoSEQ multiplex PCR; TCRdb stores in-frame clones only, minus some. Of 120,000 or so clones in the sample, around 86% are singletons; the top ten hold 2.4%. Sample: PBMCs, taken around atezolizumab (anti-PD-L1) treatment. Source of these receptors: a man in his forties or fifties with urothelial cancer. The CDR3 runs from the conserved cysteine through the conserved F or W. A D gene is named only where the DNA matches it firmly. Some rows mark clone size as missing; the rest say once, few, many or name a class of expanded clone.

>TRBJ2-3|.|TRBV5-5|TRBD2
TGTGCCAGCAGCTTGTCCGGGAGGTGGATAGATACGCAGTATTTT
CASSLSGRWIDTQYF
>TRBJ1-2|.|TRBV6-4|.
TGTGCCAGCAGTGACGGGGGCGGCTATGGCTACACCTTC
CASSDGGGYGYTF
>TRBJ2-1|.|TRBV25-1|TRBD1
TGTGCCAGCAGTGACCCCCCGGGACAGGGTTTAGGCTACAATGAGCAGTTCTTC
CASSDPPGQGLGYNEQFF
>TRBJ2-2|.|TRBV5-1|.
TGCGCCAGCAAACCCCCGGGACACTCTTTAAACACCGGGGAGCTGTTTTTT
CASKPPGHSLNTGELFF
>TRBJ2-1|.|TRBV7-2|.
TGTGCCAGCAGCCCCTCCAGGGGCTCCTACAATGAGCAGTTCTTC
CASSPSRGSYNEQFF
>TRBJ1-1|.|TRBV28|.
TGTGCCAGCAGTTTAGGGCAGCCCACTGAAGCTTTCTTT
CASSLGQPTEAFF
>TRBJ1-3|.|TRBV2|TRBD1
TGTGCCAGCTCTGGACAGGGGTTAAGAGACACCATATATTTT
CASSGQGLRDTIYF
>TRBJ1-5|.|TRBV27|.
TGTGCCAGCAGTTATATGGGGGCCTACAATCAGCCCCAGCATTTT
CASSYMGAYNQPQHF
>TRBJ2-1|.|TRBV10-3|.
TGTGCCATCAAGGGCGGGGGACAGGCTTACAATGAGCAGTTCTTC
CAIKGGGQAYNEQFF
>TRBJ2-7|.|TRBV25-1|.
TGTGCCAGCAGTTTAGTCTACGAGCAGTACTTC
CASSLVYEQYF
>TRBJ2-1|.|TRBV6-5|.
TGTGCCAGCAGTTACTCATCAACCGCGGGCTACAATGAGCAGTTCTTC
CASSYSSTAGYNEQFF
>TRBJ2-7|.|TRBV5-4|TRBD1
TGTGCCAGCGGTATACAGGGGTTCGACGAGCAGTACTTC
CASGIQGFDEQYF
>TRBJ2-3|.|TRBV7-9|.
TGTGCCAGCAGCTTAACGGCGGGCCCCACAGATACGCAGTATTTT
CASSLTAGPTDTQYF
>TRBJ2-7|.|TRBV7-9|TRBD2
TGTGCCAGCAGCGCGACTAGCGGGAGACTCTACGAGCAGTACTTC
CASSATSGRLYEQYF
>TRBJ1-1|once|TRBV6-1|TRBD1
TGTGCCAGCAGCCCAATACAGGGGGGCACTGAAGCTTTCTTT
CASSPIQGGTEAFF
>TRBJ2-1|.|TRBV25-1|TRBD2
TGTGCCAGCAGCGGGAGGGCCGGAAATGAGCAGTTCTTC
CASSGRAGNEQFF
>TRBJ2-7|.|TRBV11-2|TRBD1
TGTGCCAGCAGCGGGACCGGGACAGGTTCCTACGAGCAGTACTTC
CASSGTGTGSYEQYF
>TRBJ1-2|.|TRBV6-6|.
TGTGCCACAGCAAGGGGGAATGGCTACACCTTC
CATARGNGYTF
>TRBJ1-2|.|TRBV28|TRBD1
TGTGCCAGCAGGGACAGGGTTCTGCATGGCTACACCTTC
CASRDRVLHGYTF
>TRBJ1-4|.|TRBV6-6|.
TGTGCCAGCAGTTACGAATGGCGGGAAAAACTGTTTTTT
CASSYEWREKLFF
>TRBJ1-3|once|TRBV6-1|.
TGTGCCAGCAGTGAACGCCCGGGGGACTCTGGAAACACCATATATTTT
CASSERPGDSGNTIYF
>TRBJ2-7|.|TRBV30|TRBD2
TGTGCCTGGAGTGTACCGGGACTAGCGTTCCACGAGCAGTACTTC
CAWSVPGLAFHEQYF
>TRBJ1-1|.|TRBV27|TRBD1
TGTGCCAGCAGTCCTTGGACAGGGGGGGACACTGAAGCTTTCTTT
CASSPWTGGDTEAFF
>TRBJ1-2|.|TRBV5-1|TRBD1
TGCGCCAGCAGCCCAGGACAGGGGGCGTATGACTATGGCTACACCTTC
CASSPGQGAYDYGYTF
>TRBJ2-5|.|TRBV5-1|.
TGCGCCAGCAGCCCCGACAGTTCCGGGGAGACCCAGTACTTC
CASSPDSSGETQYF
>TRBJ2-7|many|TRBV5-8|TRBD1
TGTGCCAGCAGCTGGGGCAGGGGGCTAAGGGAGCAGTACTTC
CASSWGRGLREQYF
>TRBJ2-1|.|TRBV19|TRBD2
TGTGCCACTAGGGGCGGGAGAAACTCCTACAATGAGCAGTTCTTC
CATRGGRNSYNEQFF
>TRBJ2-1|.|TRBV5-1|TRBD2
TGCGCCAGCAGCTTGGTCCGAGGGACTAGCGGTTTCTACAATGAGCAGTTCTTC
CASSLVRGTSGFYNEQFF
>TRBJ2-7|.|TRBV30|TRBD2
TGTGCCTGGAAGGCTCAAGCGGGAGCGTCCTACGAGCAGTACTTC
CAWKAQAGASYEQYF
>TRBJ1-6|.|TRBV6-5|TRBD1
TGTGCCAGCAGCCGCACAGGGGACGATAATTCACCCCTCCACTTT
CASSRTGDDNSPLHF
>TRBJ1-1|once|TRBV9|TRBD1
TGTGCCAGCAGCCCCCGGGACAGGGTAAACCTGGAAACTGAAGCTTTCTTT
CASSPRDRVNLETEAFF
>TRBJ2-3|.|TRBV27|.
TGTGCCAGCAGTTTAGCACAGTATAGCACAGATACGCAGTATTTT
CASSLAQYSTDTQYF
>TRBJ1-3|.|TRBV25-1|.
TGTGCCAGCAGTGAATATATGGGACTGCCACGGGGAAACACCATATATTTT
CASSEYMGLPRGNTIYF
>TRBJ2-3|.|TRBV18|.
TGTGCCAGCTCACCCCGCGCTACAGATACGCAGTATTTT
CASSPRATDTQYF
>TRBJ1-2|.|TRBV6-5|TRBD1
TGTGCCAGCAGTTACACAGGGGATGGCTACACCTTC
CASSYTGDGYTF
>TRBJ1-2|once|TRBV4-1|.
TGCGCCAGCAGCCAACGACAGTTAAACTATGGCTACACCTTC
CASSQRQLNYGYTF
>TRBJ1-5|few|TRBV28|TRBD1
TGTGCCAGCAGTCCCGACAGGGGGCGCCGGCAGCCCCAGCATTTT
CASSPDRGRRQPQHF
>TRBJ1-6|.|TRBV5-1|TRBD1
TGCGCCAGCAGCTTCGACAGGGTAGAAAACGGCTCACCCCTCCACTTT
CASSFDRVENGSPLHF
>TRBJ2-1|.|TRBV7-3|TRBD2
TGTGCCAGCAGCTTAACACTAGCGGGGTACAATGAGCAGTTCTTC
CASSLTLAGYNEQFF
>TRBJ1-2|.|TRBV2|.
TGTGCCAGCAGGAGTGAGGGAGGGGCAGGTGGCTACACCTTC
CASRSEGGAGGYTF
>TRBJ1-4|.|TRBV2|TRBD1
TGTGCCAGCAGTCTTGACAGGGGTGGGGAAAAACTGTTTTTT
CASSLDRGGEKLFF
>TRBJ2-7|.|TRBV2|.
TGTGCCAGCAGCAAACTGACTTACGAGCAGTACTTC
CASSKLTYEQYF
>TRBJ1-4|.|TRBV5-1|TRBD1
TGCGCCAGCCGGGACAGGTCTAATGAAAAACTGTTTTTT
CASRDRSNEKLFF
>TRBJ1-2|once|TRBV19|TRBD1
TGTGCCAGTAGGGATTCACAGGGGTCGGCCTATGGCTACACCTTC
CASRDSQGSAYGYTF
>TRBJ1-2|.|TRBV27|TRBD1
TGTGCCAGCAGCGTATTTCGGCAGGGGGTAATTCATGGCTACACCTTC
CASSVFRQGVIHGYTF
>TRBJ1-1|.|TRBV15|.
TGTGCCACCAGCAGACAAACAGGGACGGGGTTGTTGGGTAGGAATAACGCTGAAGCTTTCTTT
CATSRQTGTGLLGRNNAEAFF
>TRBJ2-5|.|TRBV14|TRBD2
TGTGCCAGCAGCCAAGCGATACCTGGTCCCCCTCGGACTAGCGGGAGAGGGGAGACCCAGTACTTC
CASSQAIPGPPRTSGRGETQYF
>TRBJ1-2|.|TRBV4-1|.
TGCGCCAGCAGCCAAGGCCTCAGCAGCCAGGGCTACGGGCTTACCTTC
CASSQGLSSQGYGLTF
>TRBJ2-1|.|TRBV5-8|.
TGTGCCAGCAGCTTGGGACTGTCCTACAATGAGCAGTTCTTC
CASSLGLSYNEQFF
>TRBJ1-5|.|TRBV6-1|.
TGTGCCAGCAGTGAAGCACAGGGTGATCAGCCCCAGCATTTT
CASSEAQGDQPQHF
>TRBJ1-6|.|TRBV15|.
TGTGCCACCAGCAGAGATTCGGGGGGTTCCCCCCCCCTCCACTTT
CATSRDSGGSPPLHF
>TRBJ2-3|once|TRBV11-3|TRBD1
TGTGCCAGCAGCTTAGGTGTCGGCGGACAGGGAAAGGATACGCAGTATTTT
CASSLGVGGQGKDTQYF
>TRBJ2-5|once|TRBV4-2|.
TGTGCCAGCAGCCAAGAAACCACCCCGGGAGAGACCCAGTACTTC
CASSQETTPGETQYF
>TRBJ2-5|.|TRBV10-2|.
TGCGCCAGCAGTGAGTTAAACGGAGAGACCCAGTACTTC
CASSELNGETQYF